The entry that follows covers one TCR beta chain sequence. In its sample, this clonotype was seen many times. It has no known antigen specificity. The sample holds no much larger clone one base away, and base qualities are not on file. The data are from a study of identical twins (dated by TCRdb to the mid-2010s). Describing the broader study: To test whether fetal clonotypes persist, this study deep-sequenced TCR alpha and beta repertoires from monozygotic twins, from unrelated adults of various ages, and from cord blood. To rule out contamination, the twin experiments were replicated at different times with different library preparation protocols.

All donors were healthy Caucasians. The twin cohort consisted of three pairs of female monozygotic twins, all aged 18 to 29 years. CD4+ and CD8+ T cell populations were isolated with positive isolation kits from Invitrogen. The library was produced with 5' RACE. The sequencer was an Illumina HiSeq 2000. A universal primer binding site was added through template switching, and the final cDNA carried a unique molecular identifier so that TCR cDNA molecules could be counted accurately. First-strand cDNA for TCR alpha and beta chains was synthesized from specific primers in the conserved constant-segment region. Each cDNA library was double barcoded, with a SMART-Mk sample barcode plus Illumina barcodes, to control for contamination. Two successive PCR steps introduced TruSeq adapter sequences along with Illumina sample barcodes. The Illumina HiSeq platform was used with custom primers to sequence TCR alpha and beta cDNA libraries. The published analysis was carried out like this. Unique molecular identifiers were extracted from raw reads with MiGEC, and CDR3 positions were determined with MiXCR. For each individual, recombination models were inferred using an EM algorithm with the repgenHMM and IGoR tools. Shared clonotypes were analyzed with the tcR package in R, and sharing was normalized by the product of cloneset sizes. To study raw recombination free of thymic and clonal selection effects, out-of-frame nonproductive sequences were analyzed. TCRdb trimmed the raw reads at Q25, called clones with MiXCR and kept productive beta chains. Identical CDR3 protein sequences are pooled into one entry, listed with their most common genes and DNA. TCRdb assigned the V and J calls; the authors' analysis was not used. The sample has 300,000 to 400,000 distinct CDR3 sequences on record, more than 9% of them singletons. The ten most abundant clones make up approximately 7.5% of the sample.

The cysteine opens and the phenylalanine closes a CDR3 of 14 amino acids. Only CDR3 DNA remains: 42 bases, in frame from the first base. V loses 2 bases, J loses 6 bases, and the germline ends lie 14 bases apart. CDR1 and CDR2, per the germline V gene (reference sequence), are DFQATT and SNEGSKA. Overall study results and their limits: Compared with coincidental sharing between unrelated individuals, out-of-frame TCR alpha sequences shared between twins had an excess of sequences with low generation probability. Invariant T cells such as MAIT and iNKT could partly confound zero-insertion analyses, though diverse VJ usage argued against this for most clonotypes. Because the same donors could not be followed over many years, the conclusions relied on cross-sectional statistical analysis. Recombination models systematically underestimated out-of-frame TCR alpha sharing in monozygotic twins but agreed with sharing between unrelated individuals. The excess sharing between twins in beta out-of-frame sequences was weaker because fewer shared sequences reduced the signal-to-noise ratio. Fewer insertions were carried by abundant cord blood beta clonotypes, a similar but weaker trend appeared in young adult naive repertoires, and no such trend appeared in memory repertoires.

The sample was also reused in another study, on yellow fever vaccine responses in identical twins. The second study, in turn, reports: According to the authors, in identical twins the way T cells responded to vaccination appeared partly convergent and partly personalized. In identical twins, the study followed T cell clones that responded to the vaccine with precision.

Recombination joined TRBV20-1 with TRBJ2-1; TRBD2 might be the D gene, on 6 matching bases. The sample was CD8+ T cells sorted from blood. This TCR was recovered from a woman younger than 30 in good health. The DNA reads as follows: TGCAGTGCTAGATTGGACTACCTCGGCAATGAGCAGTTCTTC. This gives the protein CSARLDYLGNEQFF.